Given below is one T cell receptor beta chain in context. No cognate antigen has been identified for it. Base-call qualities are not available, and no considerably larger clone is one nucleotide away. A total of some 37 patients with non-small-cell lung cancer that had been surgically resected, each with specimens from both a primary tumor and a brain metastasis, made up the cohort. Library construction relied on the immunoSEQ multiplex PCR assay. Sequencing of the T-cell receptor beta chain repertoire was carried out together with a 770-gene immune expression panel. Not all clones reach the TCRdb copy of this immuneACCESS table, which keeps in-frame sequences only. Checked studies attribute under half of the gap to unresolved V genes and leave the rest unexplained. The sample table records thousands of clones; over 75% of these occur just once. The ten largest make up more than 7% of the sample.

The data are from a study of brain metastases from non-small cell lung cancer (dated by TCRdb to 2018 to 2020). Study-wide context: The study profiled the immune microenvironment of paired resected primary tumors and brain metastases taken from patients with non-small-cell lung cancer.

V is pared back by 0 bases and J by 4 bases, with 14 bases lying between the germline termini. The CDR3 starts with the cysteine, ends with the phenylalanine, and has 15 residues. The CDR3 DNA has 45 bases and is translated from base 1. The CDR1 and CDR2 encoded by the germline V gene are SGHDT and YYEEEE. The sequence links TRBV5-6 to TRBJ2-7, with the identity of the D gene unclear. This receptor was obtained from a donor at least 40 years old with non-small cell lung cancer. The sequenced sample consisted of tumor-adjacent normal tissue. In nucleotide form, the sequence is TGTGCCAGCAGCTTGGGAGGACGCATCCGATACGAGCAGTACTTC. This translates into CASSLGGRIRYEQYF.